A selection of T cell receptor beta chains follows, all from one sample in a study of OX40 agonist ivuxolimab in advanced cancers. The data were produced by immunoSEQ multiplex PCR, yet TCRdb's version contains in-frame clones alone and is incomplete. Of 75,000 to 100,000 clones in the sample, 89% were seen once. The source was CD4+ or CD8+ T cells sorted from blood, collected in a trial of the OX40 agonist ivuxolimab. The receptors originated from an adult with an advanced solid tumor such as melanoma, head and neck, liver or kidney cancer. The CDR3 runs from the conserved cysteine through the conserved F or W. A D gene is named only where the DNA matches it firmly. The size of a clone is reported for some rows only, either as once, few or many, or as a class for expanded clones.

clone_size j_call cdr3_length d_call v_call cdr3_nt cdr3_aa
. TRBJ2-7 13 . TRBV6-6 TGTGCCAGCAGTACCCCGGGGTTCTACGAGCAGTACTTC CASSTPGFYEQYF
. TRBJ1-2 15 . TRBV28 TGTGCCAGCAGGAACGGGGACATCCGTGAGGATGGCTACACCTTC CASRNGDIREDGYTF
. TRBJ1-1 14 . TRBV5-1 TGCGCCAGCAGCCCCGACCTGGGAAACACTGAAGCTTTCTTT CASSPDLGNTEAFF
. TRBJ2-7 18 . TRBV21-1 TGTGCCAGCAGCCCTCCCTGCCAAACTAGCGGGAGGAACTACGAGCAGTACTTC CASSPPCQTSGRNYEQYF
. TRBJ1-1 13 . TRBV11-3 TGTGCCAGCAGCTTAGCCGGGAACACTGAAGCTTTCTTT CASSLAGNTEAFF
few TRBJ2-7 12 TRBD1 TRBV2 TGTGCCAGCAGGGACAGGGTGGCCGAGCAGTACTTC CASRDRVAEQYF
. TRBJ1-3 15 . TRBV5-1 TGCGCCAGCAGCGCCCAAGGGGGTTCCGGAAACACCATATATTTT CASSAQGGSGNTIYF
. TRBJ2-3 13 . TRBV6-5 TGTGCCAGCAGGGCCCTCAGCACAGATACGCAGTATTTT CASRALSTDTQYF
. TRBJ1-3 14 . TRBV6-1 TGTGCCAGCAGCCAGGACAGATCTGGAAACACCATATATTTT CASSQDRSGNTIYF
. TRBJ1-4 15 TRBD1 TRBV6-5 TGTGCCAGCAGTTACTCCTGGACAGGGGGCGGAAAACTGTTTTTT CASSYSWTGGGKLFF
. TRBJ2-1 20 TRBD2 TRBV6-4 TGTGCCAGCAGTTCCCGAGGACTAGCGGGAGGGGGCCCCGTCGGGGAAGAGCAGTTCTTC CASSSRGLAGGGPVGEEQFF
once TRBJ2-7 13 . TRBV5-6 TGTGCCAGCAATCTGCAGGGCCCCTACGAGCAGTACTTC CASNLQGPYEQYF
. TRBJ2-3 14 . TRBV5-1 TGCGCCAGCAGCCTAAACGACGGCACAGATACGCAGTATTTT CASSLNDGTDTQYF
. TRBJ2-7 12 TRBD1 TRBV6-1 TGTGCCAGCAGTGGACAGGGTCGCGAGCAGTACTTC CASSGQGREQYF
. TRBJ2-7 17 TRBD2 TRBV28 TGTGCCAGCAGTTCTACCCTAGGGGTAGCGGGGAGCTACGAGCAGTACTTC CASSSTLGVAGSYEQYF
. TRBJ2-5 14 TRBD1 TRBV19 TGTGCCAGTAGGGCATCCAGGGGGCGGGAGACCCAGTACTTC CASRASRGRETQYF
. TRBJ1-5 16 . TRBV10-1 TGCGCCAGCAGGTTGAAACGGGGGGACGGCAATCAGCCCCAGCATTTT CASRLKRGDGNQPQHF
. TRBJ2-7 20 . TRBV21-1 TGTGCCAGCAGCAAGTTAGCGGGAGAGACCGAGACGACGAAAATTTACGAGCAGTACTTC CASSKLAGETETTKIYEQYF
. TRBJ2-1 15 . TRBV11-1 TGTGCCAGCAGCCCAAGGGGGAGCTCCTACAATGAGCAGTTCTTC CASSPRGSSYNEQFF
. TRBJ2-1 15 . TRBV4-2 TGTGCCAGCAGCCAAGAGGGGGCTTCGTACAATGAGCAGTTCTTC CASSQEGASYNEQFF
. TRBJ2-3 16 TRBD2 TRBV5-1 TGCGCCAGCAGCGCCAGGACTAGCGGGGGGCAAGATACGCAGTATTTT CASSARTSGGQDTQYF
. TRBJ1-2 14 . TRBV27 TGTGCCAGCAGTTTACAGAGGGGGACCTATGGCTACACCTTC CASSLQRGTYGYTF
. TRBJ1-6 13 . TRBV5-4 TGTGCCAGCAGCCTGGGAGAAAATTCACCCCTCCACTTT CASSLGENSPLHF
. TRBJ2-7 15 . TRBV18 TGTGCCAGCTCACCGAGCACCTCCGTAAGCTCCGAGCAGTACTTC CASSPSTSVSSEQYF
. TRBJ1-2 13 . TRBV28 TGTGCCAGCAGTTTCGCAGCTAACTATGGCTACACCTTC CASSFAANYGYTF
. TRBJ2-7 13 . TRBV7-2 TGTGCCAGCAGCAGGACAGTGAGGAGCGAGCAGTACTTC CASSRTVRSEQYF
. TRBJ2-2 17 TRBD2 TRBV9 TGTGCCAGCAGCGTAGAAAGTAGCGGGAGAGACACCGGGGAGCTGTTTTTT CASSVESSGRDTGELFF
. TRBJ2-3 14 . TRBV6-6 TGTGCCAGCAGTCGGGAGCAACAGTTGGATACGCAGTATTTT CASSREQQLDTQYF
. TRBJ2-1 12 . TRBV7-9 TGTGCCAGCAGCTTAGAGGTGCTGGGGCAGTTCTTC CASSLEVLGQFF
. TRBJ2-1 14 . TRBV21-1 TGTGCCACCGATATGACAGGGGCCTACAATGAGCAGTTCTTC CATDMTGAYNEQFF
once TRBJ1-2 10 . TRBV29-1 TGCAGCGCCAGGCCCCCGGGCTACACCTTC CSARPPGYTF
. TRBJ1-3 14 . TRBV29-1 TGCAGCGTCGAAGAACCCTTTCGAGGAAACACCATATATTTT CSVEEPFRGNTIYF
. TRBJ1-5 14 . TRBV28 TGTGCCAGCAGTCTCACCAGCCCAAATCAGCCCCAGCATTTT CASSLTSPNQPQHF
. TRBJ2-1 14 . TRBV6-5 TGTGCCAGCAGTGGCCTAGGAACCTACAATGAGCAGTTCTTC CASSGLGTYNEQFF
. TRBJ2-7 16 TRBD2 TRBV2 TGTGCCAGCAGTGAAGGCGAGCGGGAGGGTTACTACGAGCAGTACTTC CASSEGEREGYYEQYF
. TRBJ2-1 14 . TRBV27 TGTGCCAGCAGAGAAGGGGGGGACTACAATGAGCAGTTCTTC CASREGGDYNEQFF
. TRBJ2-3 13 . TRBV14 TGTGCCAGCAAGGCTCGGTTCGCAGATACGCAGTATTTT CASKARFADTQYF
. TRBJ1-2 15 TRBD1 TRBV7-9 TGTGCCAGCAGCTGGGACAGGACAGCTAACTATGGCTACACCTTC CASSWDRTANYGYTF
. TRBJ2-1 15 . TRBV7-2 TGTGCCAGCAGCTTAATAGGAGTGAGAAACAATGAGCAGTTCTTC CASSLIGVRNNEQFF
. TRBJ1-1 13 . TRBV5-4 TGTGCCAGCAGCCTTGATTTCGGGGGCGAAGCTTTCTTT CASSLDFGGEAFF
. TRBJ2-1 12 . TRBV19 TGTGCCAGTAGTAGGTACTACAATGAGCAGTTCTTC CASSRYYNEQFF